This is a list of T cell receptor beta chains from one sample in a study of blood T cell repertoires in COVID-19. The data were produced by immunoSEQ multiplex PCR, yet TCRdb's version contains in-frame clones alone and is incomplete. This table holds some 300,000 clones, 70% to 90% found once. Sequencing used PBMCs or T cells enriched from blood (not recorded which). Receptor source: a woman aged 60 to 75 in a cohort exposed to, infected with or recovered from COVID-19 (not recorded which). Each CDR3 is given with its conserved first and last residue. A D gene is named only where the DNA matches it firmly. Size tells how often a clone was seen (once, few, many) or the class of an expanded clone, and some rows leave it out.

j_gene: TRBJ2-3
d_gene: TRBD2
abundance: NA
v_gene: TRBV5-1
CDR3aa: CASSLVAGGPDTQYF
CDR3nt: TGCGCCAGCAGCTTGGTAGCGGGAGGTCCAGATACGCAGTATTTT

j_gene: TRBJ1-1
d_gene: TRBD1
abundance: NA
v_gene: TRBV7-9
CDR3aa: CASSSGQGANTEAFF
CDR3nt: TGTGCCAGCAGCTCCGGACAGGGGGCGAACACTGAAGCTTTCTTT

j_gene: TRBJ1-4
d_gene: TRBD1
abundance: NA
v_gene: TRBV2
CDR3aa: CASRELRDRLNEKLFF
CDR3nt: TGTGCCAGCAGGGAACTCCGGGACAGGTTAAATGAAAAACTGTTTTTT

j_gene: TRBJ1-6
d_gene: NA
abundance: NA
v_gene: TRBV3-1/TRBV3-2
CDR3aa: CASSQTGYNSPLHF
CDR3nt: TGTGCCAGCAGCCAAACAGGCTATAATTCACCCCTCCACTTT

j_gene: TRBJ2-3
d_gene: TRBD2
abundance: NA
v_gene: TRBV5-1
CDR3aa: CASSLARGYDTQYF
CDR3nt: TGCGCCAGCAGCTTGGCGCGGGGGTACGATACGCAGTATTTT

j_gene: TRBJ2-7
d_gene: NA
abundance: NA
v_gene: TRBV20-1
CDR3aa: CSAQGHEQYF
CDR3nt: TGCAGTGCGCAGGGCCACGAGCAGTACTTC

j_gene: TRBJ2-1
d_gene: TRBD1
abundance: NA
v_gene: TRBV4-1
CDR3aa: CASSQGGTGRNEQFF
CDR3nt: TGCGCCAGCAGCCAAGGAGGGACAGGGCGCAATGAGCAGTTCTTC

j_gene: TRBJ1-5
d_gene: NA
abundance: NA
v_gene: TRBV5-4
CDR3aa: CASSSQGSNQPQHF
CDR3nt: TGTGCCAGCAGCTCACAGGGTAGCAATCAGCCCCAGCATTTT

j_gene: TRBJ2-3
d_gene: TRBD2
abundance: NA
v_gene: TRBV10-2
CDR3aa: CASSESKFTGAGDTQYF
CDR3nt: TGCGCCAGCAGTGAGTCGAAATTCACGGGAGCGGGGGATACGCAGTATTTT

j_gene: TRBJ2-2
d_gene: TRBD2
abundance: NA
v_gene: TRBV29-1
CDR3aa: CSVGGLAGGSDTGELFF
CDR3nt: TGCAGCGTGGGCGGACTAGCGGGAGGTTCCGACACCGGGGAGCTGTTTTTT

j_gene: TRBJ2-2
d_gene: NA
abundance: NA
v_gene: TRBV4-2
CDR3aa: CASSQAAGELFF
CDR3nt: TGTGCCAGCAGCCAAGCTGCCGGGGAGCTGTTTTTT

j_gene: TRBJ2-7
d_gene: NA
abundance: NA
v_gene: TRBV28
CDR3aa: CASSLGDMIKSYEQYF
CDR3nt: TGTGCCAGCAGTTTGGGTGACATGATCAAATCCTACGAGCAGTACTTC

j_gene: TRBJ2-3
d_gene: NA
abundance: NA
v_gene: TRBV19
CDR3aa: CASMELGLGTDTQYF
CDR3nt: TGTGCCAGTATGGAGCTTGGTCTTGGGACAGATACGCAGTATTTT

j_gene: TRBJ1-4
d_gene: NA
abundance: NA
v_gene: TRBV19
CDR3aa: CASSVDRSNEKLFF
CDR3nt: TGTGCCAGTAGTGTTGACAGGAGTAATGAAAAACTGTTTTTT

j_gene: TRBJ2-3
d_gene: NA
abundance: NA
v_gene: TRBV7-8
CDR3aa: CASSTNRVGTDTQYF
CDR3nt: TGTGCCAGCAGCACAAACAGGGTCGGCACAGATACGCAGTATTTT

j_gene: TRBJ2-7
d_gene: NA
abundance: NA
v_gene: TRBV7-2
CDR3aa: CASSRRGTSPSYEQYF
CDR3nt: TGTGCCAGCAGCAGGCGAGGGACTTCGCCTTCCTACGAGCAGTACTTC

j_gene: TRBJ2-1
d_gene: NA
abundance: NA
v_gene: TRBV28
CDR3aa: CASSFSPRAPVVNEQFF
CDR3nt: TGTGCCAGCAGTTTTTCCCCCCGAGCCCCTGTTGTCAATGAGCAGTTCTTC

j_gene: TRBJ2-6
d_gene: NA
abundance: few
v_gene: TRBV2
CDR3aa: CASSGYFSGANVLTF
CDR3nt: TGTGCCAGCAGTGGTTACTTCTCTGGGGCCAACGTCCTGACTTTC

j_gene: TRBJ2-7
d_gene: NA
abundance: NA
v_gene: TRBV11-1
CDR3aa: CASRSRDKPYEQYF
CDR3nt: TGTGCCAGCAGAAGCCGGGACAAACCCTACGAGCAGTACTTC

j_gene: TRBJ1-2
d_gene: TRBD1
abundance: NA
v_gene: TRBV24-1
CDR3aa: CATSDAGTGAQLYGYTF
CDR3nt: TGTGCCACCAGTGACGCCGGGACAGGGGCTCAACTCTATGGCTACACCTTC

j_gene: TRBJ1-2
d_gene: NA
abundance: NA
v_gene: TRBV4-1
CDR3aa: CASSQAPSGEYGYTF
CDR3nt: TGCGCCAGCAGCCAAGCCCCGTCAGGGGAATATGGCTACACCTTC

j_gene: TRBJ2-7
d_gene: NA
abundance: NA
v_gene: TRBV2
CDR3aa: CASSVALTYEQYF
CDR3nt: TGTGCCAGCAGTGTGGCTCTTACCTACGAGCAGTACTTC

j_gene: TRBJ2-1
d_gene: NA
abundance: NA
v_gene: TRBV6-1
CDR3aa: CASSEATGYNEQFF
CDR3nt: TGTGCCAGCAGTGAAGCCACGGGCTACAATGAGCAGTTCTTC

j_gene: TRBJ1-4
d_gene: TRBD1
abundance: NA
v_gene: TRBV7-2
CDR3aa: CASRLTSTGQVFF
CDR3nt: TGTGCCAGCAGGTTGACCTCTACCGGACAGGTGTTTTTT

j_gene: TRBJ1-1
d_gene: TRBD1
abundance: NA
v_gene: TRBV19
CDR3aa: CASSTRDSLFTEAFF
CDR3nt: TGTGCCAGTAGTACCCGGGACAGCCTTTTCACTGAAGCTTTCTTT

j_gene: TRBJ1-6
d_gene: NA
abundance: NA
v_gene: TRBV6-5
CDR3aa: CASSYSGASYNSPLHF
CDR3nt: TGTGCCAGCAGTTACTCGGGGGCCTCCTATAATTCACCCCTCCACTTT

j_gene: TRBJ1-2
d_gene: TRBD1
abundance: NA
v_gene: TRBV9
CDR3aa: CASSAGLGFQGATSYGYTF
CDR3nt: TGTGCCAGCAGTGCGGGCCTCGGGTTTCAGGGGGCGACATCTTATGGCTACACCTTC

j_gene: TRBJ2-2
d_gene: NA
abundance: NA
v_gene: TRBV5-1
CDR3aa: CASSSREKNTGELFF
CDR3nt: TGCGCCAGCAGCTCACGGGAAAAGAACACCGGGGAGCTGTTTTTT

j_gene: TRBJ2-3
d_gene: TRBD1
abundance: once
v_gene: TRBV3-1/TRBV3-2
CDR3aa: CASSQEIGTGFKADTQYF
CDR3nt: TGTGCCAGCAGCCAAGAAATAGGGACAGGGTTTAAAGCAGATACGCAGTATTTT

j_gene: TRBJ1-2
d_gene: NA
abundance: NA
v_gene: TRBV2
CDR3aa: CASSANSLGYTF
CDR3nt: TGTGCCAGCAGTGCGAACAGTCTAGGCTACACCTTC

j_gene: TRBJ2-1
d_gene: TRBD1
abundance: NA
v_gene: TRBV11-2
CDR3aa: CASSLGQGVYNEQFF
CDR3nt: TGTGCCAGCAGCTTAGGGCAGGGGGTATACAATGAGCAGTTCTTC

j_gene: TRBJ1-5
d_gene: NA
abundance: NA
v_gene: TRBV30
CDR3aa: CAWGTGGSDQPQHF
CDR3nt: TGTGCCTGGGGGACCGGGGGGAGTGATCAGCCCCAGCATTTT

j_gene: TRBJ2-2
d_gene: NA
abundance: NA
v_gene: TRBV2
CDR3aa: CASRATPGANTGELFF
CDR3nt: TGTGCCAGCAGAGCCACCCCCGGAGCGAACACCGGGGAGCTGTTTTTT

j_gene: TRBJ2-3
d_gene: TRBD1
abundance: NA
v_gene: TRBV10-3
CDR3aa: CAISGTGRTDTQYF
CDR3nt: TGTGCCATCAGCGGGACAGGGCGCACAGATACGCAGTATTTT

j_gene: TRBJ2-1
d_gene: TRBD2
abundance: NA
v_gene: TRBV4-1
CDR3aa: CASSQGSGGHNEQFF
CDR3nt: TGCGCCAGCAGCCAAGGGAGCGGGGGGCACAATGAGCAGTTCTTC

j_gene: TRBJ1-5
d_gene: TRBD1
abundance: NA
v_gene: TRBV19
CDR3aa: CASTETGTGSWPQHF
CDR3nt: TGTGCCAGTACCGAAACCGGGACAGGGAGTTGGCCCCAGCATTTT

j_gene: TRBJ1-6
d_gene: TRBD1
abundance: NA
v_gene: TRBV19
CDR3aa: CASSGQGDGGSPLHF
CDR3nt: TGTGCCAGTAGCGGACAGGGGGATGGGGGATCACCCCTCCACTTT

j_gene: TRBJ1-4
d_gene: NA
abundance: NA
v_gene: TRBV7-9
CDR3aa: CASSLAGGNEKLFF
CDR3nt: TGTGCCAGCAGCTTAGCGGGAGGGAATGAAAAACTGTTTTTT

j_gene: TRBJ1-3
d_gene: NA
abundance: NA
v_gene: TRBV20-1
CDR3aa: CSVENGNTIYF
CDR3nt: TGCAGTGTTGAGAATGGAAACACCATATATTTT

j_gene: TRBJ1-2
d_gene: TRBD1
abundance: NA
v_gene: TRBV27
CDR3aa: CASSRTGGSGYGYTF
CDR3nt: TGTGCCAGCAGCCGTACAGGGGGCTCTGGCTATGGCTACACCTTC

j_gene: TRBJ2-7
d_gene: NA
abundance: NA
v_gene: TRBV29-1
CDR3aa: CSVVSRVYEQYF
CDR3nt: TGCAGCGTTGTTTCCAGGGTCTACGAGCAGTACTTC

j_gene: TRBJ1-4
d_gene: NA
abundance: NA
v_gene: TRBV21-1
CDR3aa: CASSTLRTGLNEKLFF
CDR3nt: TGTGCCAGCAGCACCTTGCGGACGGGACTTAATGAAAAACTGTTTTTT

j_gene: TRBJ2-7
d_gene: TRBD1
abundance: NA
v_gene: TRBV18
CDR3aa: CASSTGTGSYEQYF
CDR3nt: TGTGCCAGCTCCACCGGGACAGGGTCCTACGAGCAGTACTTC

j_gene: TRBJ2-3
d_gene: TRBD2
abundance: NA
v_gene: TRBV28
CDR3aa: CASSLEPGLAGFSTDTQYF
CDR3nt: TGTGCCAGCAGTTTAGAGCCGGGACTAGCGGGGTTTAGCACAGATACGCAGTATTTT

j_gene: TRBJ1-1
d_gene: NA
abundance: NA
v_gene: TRBV10-1
CDR3aa: CASSPQRARTGENTEAFF
CDR3nt: TGCGCCAGCAGTCCCCAGCGTGCCAGGACGGGGGAAAACACTGAAGCTTTCTTT

j_gene: TRBJ2-3
d_gene: NA
abundance: NA
v_gene: TRBV12-3/TRBV12-4
CDR3aa: CASSWGREDTQYF
CDR3nt: TGTGCCAGCAGTTGGGGGCGAGAAGATACGCAGTATTTT

j_gene: TRBJ1-1
d_gene: NA
abundance: few
v_gene: TRBV15
CDR3aa: CATSTRGGNTEAFF
CDR3nt: TGTGCCACCAGCACCCGGGGGGGGAACACTGAAGCTTTCTTT